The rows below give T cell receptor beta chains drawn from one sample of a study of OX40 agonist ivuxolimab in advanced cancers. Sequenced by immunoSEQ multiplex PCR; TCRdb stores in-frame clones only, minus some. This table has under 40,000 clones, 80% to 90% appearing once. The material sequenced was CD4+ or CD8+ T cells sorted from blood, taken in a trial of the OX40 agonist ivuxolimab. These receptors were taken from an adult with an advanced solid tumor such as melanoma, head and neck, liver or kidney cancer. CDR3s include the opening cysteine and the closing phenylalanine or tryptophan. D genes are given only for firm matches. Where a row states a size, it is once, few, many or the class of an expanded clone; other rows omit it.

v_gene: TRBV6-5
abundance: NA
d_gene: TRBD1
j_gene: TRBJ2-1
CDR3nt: TGTGCCAGCAGTTCGCTGGACAGGCATGAGTTCTTC
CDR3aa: CASSSLDRHEFF

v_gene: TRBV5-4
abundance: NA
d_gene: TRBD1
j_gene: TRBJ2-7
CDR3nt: TGTGCCAGCAGCCCACGGGACAGCGGCCTCGAGCAGTACTTC
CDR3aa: CASSPRDSGLEQYF

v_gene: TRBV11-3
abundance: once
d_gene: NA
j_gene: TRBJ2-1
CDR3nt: TGTGCCAGCAGCTTACGCCAGTCCTACAATGAGCAGTTCTTC
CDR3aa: CASSLRQSYNEQFF

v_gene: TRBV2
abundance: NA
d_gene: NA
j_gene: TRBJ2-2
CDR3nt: TGTGCCAGCAGTGAAGGGGGTTCCGGGGAGCTGTTTTTT
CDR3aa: CASSEGGSGELFF

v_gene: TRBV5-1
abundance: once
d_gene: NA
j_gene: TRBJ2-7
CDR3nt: TGCGCCAGCAGCTACCTGCCAGGGACCCCCTACGAGCAGTACTTC
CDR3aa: CASSYLPGTPYEQYF

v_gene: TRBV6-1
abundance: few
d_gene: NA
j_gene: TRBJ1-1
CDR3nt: TGTGCCAGCAGTGACAGGGTTCATGAAGCTTTCTTT
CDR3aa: CASSDRVHEAFF

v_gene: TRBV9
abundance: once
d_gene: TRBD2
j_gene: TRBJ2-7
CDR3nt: TGTGCCAGCAGCCCCACCGGCGGGGGGGCTTCCTACGAGCAGTACTTC
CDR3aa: CASSPTGGGASYEQYF

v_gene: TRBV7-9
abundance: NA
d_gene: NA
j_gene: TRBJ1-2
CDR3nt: TGTGCCAGCAGCTTCGTCGAGATCCCGTCTAACTATGGCTACACCTTC
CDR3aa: CASSFVEIPSNYGYTF

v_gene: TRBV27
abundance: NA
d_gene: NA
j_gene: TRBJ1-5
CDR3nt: TGTGCCAGCAGTTTGTTGGGGGTTCAGCCCCAGCATTTT
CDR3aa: CASSLLGVQPQHF

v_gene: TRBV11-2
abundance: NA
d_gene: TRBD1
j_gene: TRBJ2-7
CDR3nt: TGTGCCAGCAGCTTTAACGAGGGGGCGTACGAGCAGTACTTC
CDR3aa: CASSFNEGAYEQYF

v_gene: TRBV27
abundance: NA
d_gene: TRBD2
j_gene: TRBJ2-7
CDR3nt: TGTGCCTCCTCTCCGGGGACTAGCTTCGAGCAGTACTTC
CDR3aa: CASSPGTSFEQYF

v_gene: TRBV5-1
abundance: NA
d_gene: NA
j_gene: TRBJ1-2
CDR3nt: TGCGCCAGCGGGGCTAACTATGGCTACACCTTC
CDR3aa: CASGANYGYTF

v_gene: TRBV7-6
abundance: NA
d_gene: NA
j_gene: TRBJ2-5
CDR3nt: TGTGCCAGCAGCTGGCTCAGGGACATACTCCAAGAGACCCAGTACTTC
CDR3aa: CASSWLRDILQETQYF

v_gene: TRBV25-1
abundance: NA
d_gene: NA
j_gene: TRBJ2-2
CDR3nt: TGTGCCAGCAGGCAACTATTGGGGAGTGGCACCGGGGAGCTGTTTTTT
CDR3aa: CASRQLLGSGTGELFF

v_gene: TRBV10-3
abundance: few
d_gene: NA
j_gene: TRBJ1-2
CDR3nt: TGTGCCATCAGTGGACAGGATCGGGGCTACACCTTC
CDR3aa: CAISGQDRGYTF

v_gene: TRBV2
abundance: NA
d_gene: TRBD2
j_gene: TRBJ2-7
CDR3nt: TGTGCCAGCAGCGACTGGACTAGCGGTTCTAGTGTGCAGTACTTC
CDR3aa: CASSDWTSGSSVQYF

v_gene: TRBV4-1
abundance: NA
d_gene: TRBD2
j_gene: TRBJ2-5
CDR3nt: TGCGCCAGCAGCTTTTTCGGGGGGGCCCTGGAGACCCAGTACTTC
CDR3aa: CASSFFGGALETQYF

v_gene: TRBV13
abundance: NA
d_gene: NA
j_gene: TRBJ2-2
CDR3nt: TGTGCCAGCAGTTGTAAAAGGACCGGGGAGCTGTTTTTT
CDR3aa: CASSCKRTGELFF

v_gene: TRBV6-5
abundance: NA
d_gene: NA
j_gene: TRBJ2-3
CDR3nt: TGTGCCAGCAGTTACGGGACGGAGGTGGCAGATACGCAGTATTTT
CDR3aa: CASSYGTEVADTQYF

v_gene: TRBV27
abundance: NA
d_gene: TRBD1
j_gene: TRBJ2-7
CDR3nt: TGTGCCAGCAGTCCAAGACAGGGTAGGAGCTACGAGCAGTACTTC
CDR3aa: CASSPRQGRSYEQYF

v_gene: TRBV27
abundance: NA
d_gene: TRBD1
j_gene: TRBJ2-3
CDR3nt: TGTGCCAGCAGTTTAGGGACAGGGAATTTAGATACGCAGTATTTT
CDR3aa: CASSLGTGNLDTQYF

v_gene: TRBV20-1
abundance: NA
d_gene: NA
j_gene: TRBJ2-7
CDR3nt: TGCAGTGCGAAAGGAGCGGAGCAGTACTTC
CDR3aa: CSAKGAEQYF

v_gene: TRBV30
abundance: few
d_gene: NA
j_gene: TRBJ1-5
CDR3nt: TGTGCCTGGAGTGTATCAGGGTTTCAGCCCCAGCATTTT
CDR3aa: CAWSVSGFQPQHF

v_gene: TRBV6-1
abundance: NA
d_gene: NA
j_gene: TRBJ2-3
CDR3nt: TGTGCCAGCAGTGAACATTGGCGGTTCACAGATACGCAGTATTTT
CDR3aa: CASSEHWRFTDTQYF

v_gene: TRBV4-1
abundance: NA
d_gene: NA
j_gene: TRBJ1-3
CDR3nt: TGCGCCAGCAGCCACCAGGCCCACTCTGGAAACACCATATATTTT
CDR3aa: CASSHQAHSGNTIYF

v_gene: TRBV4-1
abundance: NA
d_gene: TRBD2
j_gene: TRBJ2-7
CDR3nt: TGCGCCAGCAGCCAAGGGGGGGGTGGGACTAAATCCTACGAGCAGTACTTC
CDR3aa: CASSQGGGGTKSYEQYF

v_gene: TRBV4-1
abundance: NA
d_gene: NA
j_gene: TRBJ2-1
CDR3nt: TGCGCCAGCAGCCGGAGTGGGGATGAGCAGTTCTTC
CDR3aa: CASSRSGDEQFF

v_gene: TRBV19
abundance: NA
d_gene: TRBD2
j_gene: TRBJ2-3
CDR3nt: TGTGCCAGTAGTACCCCCCCCGGGGCGGGAGGTGTCACAGATACGCAGTATTTT
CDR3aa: CASSTPPGAGGVTDTQYF

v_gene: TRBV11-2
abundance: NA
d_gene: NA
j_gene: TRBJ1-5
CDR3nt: TGTGCCAGCAGCCTCTCTCTCGGACCAAATCAGCCCCAGCATTTT
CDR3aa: CASSLSLGPNQPQHF

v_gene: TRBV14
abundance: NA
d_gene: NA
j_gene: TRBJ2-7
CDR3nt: TGTGCCAGCAGCCAAAGGGGCAGGCCAGGCTACGAGCAGTACTTC
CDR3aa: CASSQRGRPGYEQYF

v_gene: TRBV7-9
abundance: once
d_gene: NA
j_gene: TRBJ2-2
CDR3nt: TGTGCCAGCAGCTTATGGCAGGGTAGTATCGGGGAGCTGTTTTTT
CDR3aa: CASSLWQGSIGELFF

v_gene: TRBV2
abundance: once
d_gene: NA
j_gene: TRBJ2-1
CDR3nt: TGTGCCAGCCTCGGCAATGAGCAGTTCTTC
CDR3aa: CASLGNEQFF

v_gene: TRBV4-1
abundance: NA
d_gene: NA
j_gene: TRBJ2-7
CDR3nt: TGCGCCAGCAGCCAAGGAGAACAGCTCTGGTCCTACGAGCAGTACTTC
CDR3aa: CASSQGEQLWSYEQYF

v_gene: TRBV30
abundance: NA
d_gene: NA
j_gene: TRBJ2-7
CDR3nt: TGTGCCTGGAGTTCGTACATGGGGACAAGGCACGAGCAGTACTTC
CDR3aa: CAWSSYMGTRHEQYF

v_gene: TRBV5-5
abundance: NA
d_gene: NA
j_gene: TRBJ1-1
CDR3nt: TGTGCCAGCAGCTTGGTGACTGGTGAAGCTTTCTTT
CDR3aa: CASSLVTGEAFF

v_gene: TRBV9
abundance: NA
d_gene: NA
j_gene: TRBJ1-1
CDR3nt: TGTGCCAGCAGCGTAGAGGGCGGAATGAACACTGAAGCTTTCTTT
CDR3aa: CASSVEGGMNTEAFF

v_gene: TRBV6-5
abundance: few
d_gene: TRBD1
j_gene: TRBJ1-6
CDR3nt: TGTGCCAGCACCGGACAGGGAGGGAATTCACCCCTCCACTTT
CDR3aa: CASTGQGGNSPLHF

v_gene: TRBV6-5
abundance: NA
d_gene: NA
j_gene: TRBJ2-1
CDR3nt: TGTGCCAGCAGAGATCAAGACTACAATGAGCAGTTCTTC
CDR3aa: CASRDQDYNEQFF

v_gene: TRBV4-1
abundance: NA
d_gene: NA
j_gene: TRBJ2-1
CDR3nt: TGCGCCAGCAGCCAAGTGAGATTCCCGGGACTTACCAATGAGCAGTTCTTC
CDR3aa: CASSQVRFPGLTNEQFF

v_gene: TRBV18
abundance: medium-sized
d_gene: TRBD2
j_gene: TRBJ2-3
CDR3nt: TGTGCCAGCTCACCTTTCCCACCTTTAGCGGGGGGCACAGATACGCAGTATTTT
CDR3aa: CASSPFPPLAGGTDTQYF

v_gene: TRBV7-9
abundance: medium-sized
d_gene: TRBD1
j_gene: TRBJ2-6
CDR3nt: TGTGCCAGCATCCGTTGGACAGGGCCCTCTGGGGCCAACGTCCTGACTTTC
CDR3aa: CASIRWTGPSGANVLTF

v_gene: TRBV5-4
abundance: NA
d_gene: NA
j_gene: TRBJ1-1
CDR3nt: TGTGCCAGCAGCACTACAGGGTTAAACACTGAAGCTTTCTTT
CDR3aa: CASSTTGLNTEAFF

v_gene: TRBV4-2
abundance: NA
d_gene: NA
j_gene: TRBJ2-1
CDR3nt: TGTGCCAGCAGCCACCCCGCTTATGGGAGCTCCTACAATGAGCAGTTCTTC
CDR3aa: CASSHPAYGSSYNEQFF

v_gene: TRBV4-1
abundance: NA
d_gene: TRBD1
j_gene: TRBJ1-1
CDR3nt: TGCGCCAGCAGCCAAGGGGGGGACAGGGTTTACACTGAAGCTTTCTTT
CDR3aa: CASSQGGDRVYTEAFF

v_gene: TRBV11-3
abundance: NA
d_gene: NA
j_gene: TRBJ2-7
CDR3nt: TGTGCCAGCAGCTTAAATTCGGCTTACGAGCAGTACTTC
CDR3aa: CASSLNSAYEQYF

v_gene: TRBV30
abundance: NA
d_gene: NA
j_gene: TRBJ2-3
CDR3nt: TGTGCCTGGCTTCGGGACAGCACAGATACGCAGTATTTT
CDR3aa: CAWLRDSTDTQYF

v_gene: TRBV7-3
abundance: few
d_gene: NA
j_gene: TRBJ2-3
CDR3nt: TGTGCCAGCAGCCTCTCGGCCAGTAGGGCAGATACGCAGTATTTT
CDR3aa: CASSLSASRADTQYF

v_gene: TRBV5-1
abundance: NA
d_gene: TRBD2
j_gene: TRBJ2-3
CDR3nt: TGCGCCAGCAGCTTGGAAGGGATGGGACTAGCGGCAGATACGCAGTATTTT
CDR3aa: CASSLEGMGLAADTQYF

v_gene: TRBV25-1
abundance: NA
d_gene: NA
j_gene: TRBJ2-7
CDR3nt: TGTGCCAGCAGTGTTTGGTACGAGCAGTACTTC
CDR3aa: CASSVWYEQYF

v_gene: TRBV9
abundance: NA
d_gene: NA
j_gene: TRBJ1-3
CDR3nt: TGTGCCAGCAGCGTAGGGGCCTCTGGAAACACCATATATTTT
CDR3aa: CASSVGASGNTIYF

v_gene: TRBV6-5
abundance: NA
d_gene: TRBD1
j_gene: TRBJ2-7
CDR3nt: TGTGCCAGCAGTTGGGGACAGGGGTACGAGCAGTACTTC
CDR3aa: CASSWGQGYEQYF

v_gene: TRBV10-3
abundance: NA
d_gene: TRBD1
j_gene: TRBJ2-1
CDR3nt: TGTGCCATCAGTGAGTCGGACAGGGGAAGCAATGAGCAGTTCTTC
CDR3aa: CAISESDRGSNEQFF

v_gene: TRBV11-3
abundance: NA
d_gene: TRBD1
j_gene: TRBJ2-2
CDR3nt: TGTGCCAGCAGCTTAGCGGGGGGCAGGACAGGGGTCGCCGGGGAGCTGTTTTTT
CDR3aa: CASSLAGGRTGVAGELFF

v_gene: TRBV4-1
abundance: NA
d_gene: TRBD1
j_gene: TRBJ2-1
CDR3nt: TGCGCCAGCAGCCAAGCGGGCAGGGGGACCTACAATGAGCAGTTCTTC
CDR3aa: CASSQAGRGTYNEQFF

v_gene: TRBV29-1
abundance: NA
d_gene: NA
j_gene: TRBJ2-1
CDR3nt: TGCAGCGTTGAGACCGGGGCCGGTTACAATGAGCAGTTCTTC
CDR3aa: CSVETGAGYNEQFF